This TCR beta chain was found in a study of cytomegalovirus exposure and HLA in healthy donors. Across the whole study: Around 80 million unique TCRs from HLA-typed donors were held in an early data release. The study placed around 80% of its 398 genotyped donors in the Caucasian-associated ancestry cluster. Study-wide points: Highest at DRB1 and lowest at HLA-C, TCR association rates differed among HLA loci in a later analysis.

Notes on this clone: The antigen remains unidentified.

Amplification used 60 Vbeta primers and 13 Jbeta primers. In the authors' methods: Later, roughly 77 million unique TCR beta chains were counted in an analysis, and 8.5 million to 13 million of them were shared. Using immunoSEQ multiplex PCR, the repertoire was profiled, and TCRdb retains in-frame clones only, with some absent. V, J and clone size were drawn from that table, and D and trimming were deduced from the DNA. Here the sample spans 74,000 or so clones, around 75% being singletons. The V end was cut by 5 bases, the J end by 2 bases, with 13 bases between. Germline-derived CDR1 and CDR2 are MNHNY and SVGAGI (reference sequence). The length of the CDR3 is 15 residues.

Sequencing was carried out using PBMCs. The sequence was collected from a woman aged 40 to 50 in good health and CMV-seronegative. This sequence joins TRBV6-6 and TRBJ2-1, with D possibly TRBD2 on 6 matching bases. CDR3 sequence: CASSPTRGTYNEQFF. The CDR3 DNA follows: TGTGCCAGCAGTCCGACTCGGGGGACCTACAATGAGCAGTTCTTC.